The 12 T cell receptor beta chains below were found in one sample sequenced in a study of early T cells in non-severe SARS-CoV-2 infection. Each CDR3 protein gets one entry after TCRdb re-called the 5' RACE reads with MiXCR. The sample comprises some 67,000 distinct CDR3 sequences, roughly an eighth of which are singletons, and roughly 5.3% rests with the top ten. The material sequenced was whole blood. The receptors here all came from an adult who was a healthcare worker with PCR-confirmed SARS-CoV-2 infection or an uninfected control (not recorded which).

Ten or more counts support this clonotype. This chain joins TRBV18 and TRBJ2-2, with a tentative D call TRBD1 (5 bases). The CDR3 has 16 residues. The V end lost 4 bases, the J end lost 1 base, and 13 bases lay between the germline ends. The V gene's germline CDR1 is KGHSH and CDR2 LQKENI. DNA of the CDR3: TGTGCCAGCTCACGACCCCAAACAGGGAACACCGGGGAGCTGTTTTTT. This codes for CASSRPQTGNTGELFF.

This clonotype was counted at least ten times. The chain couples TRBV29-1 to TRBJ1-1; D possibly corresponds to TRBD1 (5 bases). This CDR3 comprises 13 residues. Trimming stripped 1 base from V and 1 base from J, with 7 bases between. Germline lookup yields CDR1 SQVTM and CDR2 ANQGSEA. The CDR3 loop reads CSVEGRANTEAFF. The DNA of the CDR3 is TGCAGCGTTGAAGGCAGGGCGAACACTGAAGCTTTCTTT.

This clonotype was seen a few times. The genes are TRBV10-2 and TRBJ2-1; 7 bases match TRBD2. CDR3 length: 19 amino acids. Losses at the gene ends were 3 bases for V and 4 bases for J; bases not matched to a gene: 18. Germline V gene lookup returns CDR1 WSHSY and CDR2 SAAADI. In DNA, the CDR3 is TGCGCCAGCAGTGATAACGGAGGGGCCGGACTAGGAGGATACAATGAGCAGTTCTTC. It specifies CASSDNGGAGLGGYNEQFF.

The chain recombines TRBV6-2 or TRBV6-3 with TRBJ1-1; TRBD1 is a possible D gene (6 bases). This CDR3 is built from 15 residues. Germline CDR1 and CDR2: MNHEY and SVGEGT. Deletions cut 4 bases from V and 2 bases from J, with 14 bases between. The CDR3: CASSSSGQINTEAFF. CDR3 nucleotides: TGTGCCAGCAGTTCCTCAGGACAGATAAACACTGAAGCTTTCTTT.

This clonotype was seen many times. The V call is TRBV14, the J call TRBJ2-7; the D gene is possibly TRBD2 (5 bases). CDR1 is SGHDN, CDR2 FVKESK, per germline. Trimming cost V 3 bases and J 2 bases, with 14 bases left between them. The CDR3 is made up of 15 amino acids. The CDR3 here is CASSHRPGFTYEQYF. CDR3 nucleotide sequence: TGTGCCAGCAGCCATAGACCGGGATTTACCTACGAGCAGTACTTC.

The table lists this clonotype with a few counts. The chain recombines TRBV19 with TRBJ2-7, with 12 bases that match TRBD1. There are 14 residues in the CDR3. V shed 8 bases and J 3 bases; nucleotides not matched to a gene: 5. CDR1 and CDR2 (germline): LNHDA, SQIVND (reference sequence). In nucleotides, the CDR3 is TGTGCCAGTGGGACAGGGGGCGATTTCTACGAGCAGTACTTC. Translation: CASGTGGDFYEQYF.

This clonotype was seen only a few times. As DNA, the CDR3 is TGCAGCGCCAAAGGGACAGTTACTGAAGCTTTCTTT. It codes for CSAKGTVTEAFF. The gene calls are TRBV29-1 and TRBJ1-1; 7 bases fit TRBD1. V lost 7 bases, J lost 5 bases, and 7 bases stayed unmatched. Germline V gives CDR1 SQVTM, CDR2 ANQGSEA. The CDR3 contains 12 residues.

The CDR3 sequence: CASSPILGLGIGRKNIQYF. In nucleotides, the CDR3 is TGTGCCAGCAGTCCGATCTTGGGCCTCGGTATAGGGCGCAAAAACATTCAGTACTTC. This chain uses TRBV6-5 with TRBJ2-4; D is unclear. The CDR3 sequence is 19 residues long. V lost 5 bases and J 3 bases, leaving 26 bases between the germline ends. Germline V gene lookup returns CDR1 MNHEY and CDR2 SVGAGI.

The CDR3 coding sequence is TGTGCCAGCAGTCCCGGGACTAGCGGGAGAAGGACAGATACGCAGTATTTT. It yields the protein CASSPGTSGRRTDTQYF. V gene TRBV6-2 or TRBV6-3 combines with J gene TRBJ2-3; 14 nucleotides align to TRBD2. CDR1 and CDR2 (germline): MNHEY, SVGEGT. The V gene end was trimmed by 5 bases and the J gene end by 3 bases; junction bases not matched to a gene: 7. The CDR3 has 17 amino acids.

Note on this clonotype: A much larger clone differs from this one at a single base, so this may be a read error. The CDR3 sequence: CGSSLGQGGSYQETQYF. CDR3 DNA sequence: TGTGGCAGCAGCTTGGGACAGGGAGGGTCGTACCAAGAGACCCAGTACTTC. J is TRBJ2-5 and V is TRBV5-5; TRBD1 matches 9 bases. The CDR3 length is 17 residues. Germline V gene lookup returns CDR1 SGHKS and CDR2 YYEKEE (reference sequence).

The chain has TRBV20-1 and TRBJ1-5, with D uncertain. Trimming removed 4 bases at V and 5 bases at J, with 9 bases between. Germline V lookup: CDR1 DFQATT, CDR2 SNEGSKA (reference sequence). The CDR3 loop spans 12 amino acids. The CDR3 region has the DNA TGCAGTGCTACGGCGGGTGATCAGCCCCAGCATTTT. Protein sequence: CSATAGDQPQHF.

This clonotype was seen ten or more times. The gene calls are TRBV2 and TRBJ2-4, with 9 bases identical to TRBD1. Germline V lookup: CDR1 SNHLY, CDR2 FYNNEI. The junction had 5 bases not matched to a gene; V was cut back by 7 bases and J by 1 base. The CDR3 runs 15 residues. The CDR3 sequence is CASILDRGAKNIQYF. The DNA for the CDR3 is TGTGCCAGCATCCTGGACAGGGGTGCCAAAAACATTCAGTACTTC.